This T cell receptor beta chain was obtained from a study of blood T cell repertoires in COVID-19 (dated by TCRdb to the early 2020s). Looking at the study overall: Samples covering the acute and convalescent phases of COVID-19 were provided by collaborators in the United States, Italy and Spain. The prospective study material was composed of cDNA or gDNA derived from T cells, B-cell-depleted T cells, or PBMCs. Subjects who had been exposed to COVID-19, were actively infected with it, or had recovered from it provided the deeply sampled blood TCRbeta repertoires that made up the dataset. A freely available public database, intended as a resource for researchers studying the immune response to SARS-CoV-2, is where the repertoires were released. Samples were obtained from the ongoing ImmuneRACE study (first 160 participants) and from 1,000 to 1,500 subjects provided by 6 global collaborators. Nearly every sample came with metadata listing a de-identified subject ID, COVID-19 status, age in years and sex. Where available, HLA class I and class II types were obtained from metadata supplied by the sample provider rather than from assay-based typing. The paper's findings and limits, for the study overall: The amount of clinical and demographic metadata varied by source and participant and was provided uncurated.

Relative to germline, V is 3 bases shorter and J is 0 bases shorter, with 17 bases between their ends. The CDR3 sequence holds 17 residues, the cysteine and phenylalanine included. Only CDR3 DNA is held: 51 bases, read in frame from base 1. CDR1 and CDR2 are drawn from the germline V gene (reference sequence): MNHEY, SMNVEV. TCRbeta CDR3 regions were amplified from genomic DNA using the immunoSEQ Assay, a bias-controlled multiplex PCR. Per the authors' processing: Nucleated cell counts per sample were estimated from amplification of reference gene primers within the assay. To quantify the absolute abundance of each unique TCRbeta CDR3 rearrangement, sequence reads were collapsed and filtered. Productive Simpson clonality was computed per sample as the square root of Simpson's diversity index over productive rearrangements. Held by TCRdb, this immuneACCESS table contains in-frame sequences only and omits some clones. Under half of the omission traces to an unresolved V gene where checked; the cause of the rest is unknown. That table is the source of V, J and clone size, and D and trimming were worked out from the DNA. This sample holds some 190,000 clones; 80% to 90% were observed only once. Around 21% of the sample lies in the top ten.

Whole blood was collected in K2EDTA tubes by collaborating institutions according to the institutions' own protocols. Collaborator samples were shipped for TCRbeta analysis as frozen whole blood, isolated PBMCs, or DNA extracted from either sample type. This clone has a handful of counts. The antigen it recognizes is unknown. No qualities accompany the bases; no much larger clone lies one base away. The source of this sequence is a human donor in a cohort sampled during active COVID-19. The material sequenced was peripheral blood. This chain is built from TRBV27 and TRBJ1-1; a tentative D call is TRBD1 (6 bases match). In nucleotide form, the sequence is TGTGCCAGCAGTTTCCAGGGAGGGGGGACCCTGAACACTGAAGCTTTCTTT. Its product reads: CASSFQGGGTLNTEAFF.